These 17 T cell receptor beta chains came from one sample sequenced in a study of blood T cells in healthy people across ages. The authors ran a second PCR of roughly 6 to 11 cycles using a sample-barcoded 5' primer and a J-beta primer mix. TCRdb reanalysed the 5' RACE reads using MiXCR and keeps one entry per CDR3 protein. The sample includes over a million distinct CDR3 sequences, 40% to 45% of them seen just once. Material for sequencing was blood. These receptors originate from a woman aged 55 to 70 in good health.

This clonotype was found once. A read error may explain this, as a much larger clone is one base away. V gene TRBV5-1 combines with J gene TRBJ2-4; 12 bases fit TRBD2. V shed 0 bases, J shed 13 bases, and the junction held 14 bases outside the gene matches. The germline V gene encodes CDR1 SGHRS and CDR2 YFSETQ. The CDR3 is 17 amino acids. The CDR3 DNA follows: TGCGCCAGCAGCTTGGATAGGACTAGCGGGAAAAACGATGAGCAGTACTTC. The encoded protein is CASSLDRTSGKNDEQYF.

This chain joins TRBV12-3 or TRBV12-4 and TRBJ2-1; TRBD2 matches at 10 bases. This CDR3 is 15 amino acids long. V gave up 2 bases and J gave up 11 bases; unmatched junction bases: 9. This CDR3 is CASSLTAGGPTKQFF. The DNA of the CDR3 is TGTGCCAGCAGTTTAACAGCGGGGGGGCCCACCAAGCAGTTCTTC.

The chain joins TRBV21-1 to TRBJ2-2; the table's D call, TRBD2, was not checked against the DNA. TRBV21-1 is reported as a pseudogene. The length of the CDR3 is 20 residues. This CDR3 is CASRMGEGTSGPSNTGELFF. Written as DNA, the CDR3 is TGTGCCAGCAGAATGGGGGAAGGGACTAGCGGGCCCTCGAACACCGGGGAGCTGTTTTTT.

J is TRBJ2-5 and V is TRBV15; TRBD2 aligns across 7 bases. Germline CDR1 and CDR2: LNHNV and YYDKDF (reference sequence). This CDR3 comprises 13 residues. The V gene end was trimmed by 8 bases and the J gene end by 3 bases; junction bases not matched to a gene: 6. CDR3 sequence reads: CATRQAGKETQYF. CDR3 nucleotides: TGTGCCACCCGCCAAGCGGGGAAAGAGACCCAGTACTTC. The variable domain in full, with the rest retrieved from reference TRBV15 and TRBJ2-5, is DAMVIQNPRYQVTQFGKPVTLSCSQTLNHNVMYWYQQKSSQAPKLLFHYYDKDFNNEADTPDNFQSRRPNTSFCFLDIRSPGLGDTAMYLCATRQAGKETQYFGPGTRLLVL.

The V and J genes are TRBV28 and TRBJ2-1; perhaps TRBD2 as D (6 bases). Germline CDR1 MDHEN, CDR2 SYDVKM. The V end was cut by 5 bases, the J end by 5 bases, with 28 bases between. The CDR3 loop spans 19 amino acids. This CDR3 is CASSIPSLATRYTHNEQFF. As DNA, the CDR3 is TGTGCCAGCAGTATCCCGTCTCTAGCGACCCGGTATACGCACAATGAGCAGTTCTTC.

This chain joins TRBV29-1 and TRBJ2-5; D is perhaps TRBD1 or TRBD2 (5 bases each). V dropped 7 bases and J dropped 2 bases, with 17 bases sitting between them. CDR1 is SQVTM and CDR2 is ANQGSEA in the germline V gene. The CDR3 sequence is 14 residues long. CDR3 residues: CSGDVGTGQETQYF. CDR3 in DNA: TGCAGCGGGGATGTGGGGACGGGGCAAGAGACCCAGTACTTC.

This clonotype was found a few times. The rearrangement links TRBV6-2 or TRBV6-3 to TRBJ2-1; D not certain. Trimming took 5 bases from V and 9 from J, leaving 11 bases between them. This CDR3 is built from 12 residues. From germline, CDR1 is MNHEY and CDR2 SVGEGT. The CDR3 DNA sequence: TGTGCCAGCAGTAGAACGAGGTCTGAGCAGTTCTTC. The encoded protein is CASSRTRSEQFF.

Remarks on this clonotype: One base away lies a much larger clone, so this may be a sequencing read error. The chain links TRBV29-1 to TRBJ2-1; D not resolved. Between the trimmed V and J ends, which lost 6 bases and 0 bases, there was a span of 12 bases. Germline-derived CDR1 and CDR2 are SQVTM and ANQGSEA. The CDR3 has 14 residues. CDR3 DNA: TGCAGCGTCGATATAAGCAGCTCCTACAATGAGCAGTTCTTC. Translating it yields CSVDISSSYNEQFF.

The rearrangement uses TRBV29-1 and TRBJ2-5, with D possibly matching TRBD1 (6 bases). The CDR3 has 13 residues. The V end lost 4 bases, the J end lost 2 bases, and 11 bases lay between the germline ends. Per the germline V gene, CDR1 is SQVTM and CDR2 is ANQGSEA. CDR3 DNA: TGCAGCGTTGGAACAGGGCCTCAAGAGACCCAGTACTTC. Protein: CSVGTGPQETQYF.

This chain's CDR3 is CASSVRETDTQYF. The DNA for the CDR3 is TGTGCCAGCAGTGTAAGGGAAACAGATACGCAGTATTTT. The chain carries TRBV12-3 or TRBV12-4 and TRBJ2-3; the D is unclear. The CDR3 covers 13 residues. The V end was cut by 5 bases, the J end by 3 bases, with 9 bases between.

The CDR3 DNA sequence: TGCGCCAGCAGCCAAGCTCCGGCAGACTTATTCTACGAGCAGTACTTC. Amino acids: CASSQAPADLFYEQYF. The V call is TRBV4-1, the J call TRBJ2-7, with D unresolved. Per germline, CDR1 MGHRA and CDR2 YSYEKL. The CDR3 has 16 amino acids. V was shortened by 1 base and J by 3 bases, with 16 bases between the two germline ends.

The rearrangement joins TRBV7-9 to TRBJ1-1; the D is unclear. The CDR3 consists of 16 residues. Germline loops: CDR1 SEHNR, CDR2 FQNEAQ (reference sequence). V was pared by 5 bases and J by 0 bases, with 16 bases between. The CDR3 loop is CASSEGMRTMNTEAFF. The CDR3 DNA reads TGTGCCAGCAGCGAAGGGATGAGGACCATGAACACTGAAGCTTTCTTT.

The chain employs TRBV5-6 and TRBJ2-5; D is uncertain. Deletions cut 3 bases from V and 3 bases from J, with 15 bases between. The CDR3 spans 15 residues. Germline values: CDR1 SGHDT, CDR2 YYEEEE. The CDR3 loop is CASSSPVGAEETQYF. As DNA, the CDR3 is TGTGCCAGCAGCTCGCCCGTGGGCGCCGAAGAGACCCAGTACTTC.

The J gene is TRBJ2-7, the V gene TRBV7-9, with 8 bases matching TRBD2. V lost 6 bases and J lost 5; bases outside the gene matches: 3. The V gene's germline CDR1 is SEHNR and CDR2 FQNEAQ (reference sequence). This CDR3 is built from 12 residues. CDR3 nucleotide sequence: TGTGCCAGCAGACAGGGACTAGACGAGCAGTACTTC. Amino acid sequence: CASRQGLDEQYF.

The chain has TRBV27 and TRBJ2-6, with D hard to call. Trimming pared 9 bases from V and 0 bases from J, leaving 6 bases between. CDR1 is MNHEY and CDR2 is SMNVEV in the germline V gene (reference sequence). CDR3 size: 13 residues. CDR3 loop: CASFYSGANVLTF. For the CDR3, the DNA is TGTGCCAGTTTCTACTCTGGGGCCAACGTCCTGACTTTC. Complete variable domain (other parts from reference TRBV27 and TRBJ2-6): EAQVTQNPRYLITVTGKKLTVTCSQNMNHEYMSWYRQDPGLGLRQIYYSMNVEVTDKGDVPEGYKVSRKEKRNFPLILESPSPNQTSLYFCASFYSGANVLTFGAGSRLTVL.

The chain carries TRBV20-1 and TRBJ1-2; the D gene is possibly TRBD1 (6 bases). CDR3 length: 14 amino acids. V dropped 1 base and J dropped 8 bases, with 17 bases sitting between them. Germline assignment: CDR1 DFQATT and CDR2 SNEGSKA (reference sequence). CDR3 DNA: TGCAGTGCTAGAGTAGAAAACAGGGATGCCGGCTACACCTTC. It yields the protein CSARVENRDAGYTF.

Ten or more counts support this clonotype. Here the CDR3 DNA reads TGTGCCAGCACCGTGGGGGCCTACGAGCAGTACTTC. It codes for CASTVGAYEQYF. The chain uses TRBV12-3 or TRBV12-4 and TRBJ2-7; either TRBD1 or TRBD2 may supply D (5 bases each). V was clipped by 7 bases and J by 2 bases, with 9 bases between them. This CDR3 comprises 12 residues.